These T cell receptor beta chains were read from a single sample in a study of response to subunit inactivated influenza vaccine. MiXCR, run by TCRdb on the RT-PCR reads, gives a single entry per CDR3 protein. The sample lists roughly 190,000 distinct CDR3 sequences; about an eighth were seen once. The sample was also reused in another study, on T cells expressing NK-cell markers.

The source material was CD8+ T cells sorted from PBMCs, sampled 11 to 12 days after vaccination. These receptors were obtained from a man in his fifties who received an inactivated influenza vaccine. CDR3s include the opening cysteine and the closing phenylalanine or tryptophan. A D gene is named only where the DNA matches it firmly. Size tells how often a clone was seen (once, few, many) or the class of an expanded clone, and some rows leave it out.

TRBV11-2	TRBD1	TRBJ1-4	.	TGTGCCAGCAGCTCAGGGACAGGGGGCGGTGAAAAACTGTTTTTT	CASSSGTGGGEKLFF
TRBV11-2	.	TRBJ2-2	many	TGTGCCAGCAGAGACAGGTCCCCCGGGGAGCTGTTTTTT	CASRDRSPGELFF
TRBV27	.	TRBJ1-1	few	TGTGCCAGCAGTTCCCAGGGTGATGGTACTGAAGCTTTCTTT	CASSSQGDGTEAFF
TRBV24-1	.	TRBJ2-3	.	TGTGCCACCAGTGAGAGAACTAGCACAGATACGCAGTATTTT	CATSERTSTDTQYF
TRBV25-1	.	TRBJ2-7	.	TGTGCCAGCAGTGTAGTTACCCCCGGGGGAAACTACGAGCAGTACTTC	CASSVVTPGGNYEQYF
TRBV12-3/TRBV12-4	TRBD1	TRBJ2-7	many	TGTGCCAGCAGTTTTCAGGCAGGGGGCCATCGATACGAGCAGTACTTC	CASSFQAGGHRYEQYF
TRBV9	TRBD1	TRBJ2-7	.	TGTGCCAGCAGCGTAGGAACAGGGGAATACGAGCAGTACTTC	CASSVGTGEYEQYF
TRBV7-9	.	TRBJ2-1	many	TGTGCCAGCAGCTCTCACTATTCCTTCTATGAGCAGTTCTTC	CASSSHYSFYEQFF
TRBV29-1	.	TRBJ2-3	many	TGCAGCGTTGATGATCAACGACTCGACACAGATACGCAGTATTTT	CSVDDQRLDTDTQYF
TRBV20-1	.	TRBJ2-2	few	TGCAGTGCTAGAGCCCCAGGTTCCGGGACTTATAACACCGGGGAGCTGTTTTTT	CSARAPGSGTYNTGELFF
TRBV28	.	TRBJ1-2	.	TGTGCCAGCAGTGCGATAAGGGATTTCTATGGCTACACCTTC	CASSAIRDFYGYTF
TRBV4-3	.	TRBJ1-1	many	TGCGCCAGCAGCCAAGGTTCATTCGGATACACTGAAGCTTTCTTT	CASSQGSFGYTEAFF
TRBV5-1	TRBD1	TRBJ2-7	.	TGCGCCAGCAACCCGACAGGGGGCGCCTACGAGCAGTACTTC	CASNPTGGAYEQYF
TRBV12-3/TRBV12-4	.	TRBJ2-5	many	TGTGCCAGCAGTTTATCAGGGAGAGAGACCCAGTACTTC	CASSLSGRETQYF
TRBV20-1	TRBD2	TRBJ2-7	many	TGCAGTGCTAGAGACCTAGCGGGAGTCTCCTACGAGCAGTACTTC	CSARDLAGVSYEQYF
TRBV6-5	.	TRBJ2-2	.	TGTGCCAGCAGCTACTTGGGTCCCGGGGAGCTGTTTTTT	CASSYLGPGELFF
TRBV4-2	TRBD1	TRBJ2-7	many	TGTGCCAGCAGCCAAGATTCGACAGGGGGCCTCGAGCAGTACTTC	CASSQDSTGGLEQYF
TRBV4-3	.	TRBJ1-2	.	TGCGCCAGCAGCCAAGATTGGGGGGACGAAGGCTACACCTTC	CASSQDWGDEGYTF
TRBV20-1	.	TRBJ2-1	.	TGCAGTGCTGAGATCTGGTCCGGGCCCACCTACAATGAGCAGTTCTTC	CSAEIWSGPTYNEQFF
TRBV12-3/TRBV12-4	TRBD1	TRBJ1-4	.	TGTGCCAGCAGCCCAGGGGGGGCCTCTAATGAAAAACTGTTTTTT	CASSPGGASNEKLFF
TRBV3-1	.	TRBJ1-5	few	TGTGCCAGCAGCCAAGGGGGGGGTAGCAATCAGCCCCAGCATTTT	CASSQGGGSNQPQHF
TRBV5-1	.	TRBJ2-1	.	TGCGCCAGCAGCGCCGTCAGCAATGAGCAGTTCTTC	CASSAVSNEQFF
TRBV27	.	TRBJ2-1	.	TGTGCCAGCAGTTTAGACGGGAGCTTCTACAATGAGCAGTTCTTC	CASSLDGSFYNEQFF
TRBV12-3/TRBV12-4	.	TRBJ2-3	.	TGTGCCAGCAGAGCACAGGGATTCACAGATACGCAGTATTTT	CASRAQGFTDTQYF
TRBV10-3	.	TRBJ2-1	.	TGTGCCATCAGGCGACTTTCATCAGATGAGCAGTTCTTC	CAIRRLSSDEQFF
TRBV28	.	TRBJ1-5	.	TGTGCCAGCAGTTTAATCCAGGACTATAGCAATCAGCCCCAGCATTTT	CASSLIQDYSNQPQHF
TRBV27	TRBD2	TRBJ2-3	.	TGTGCCAGCAGTTTGGTAGCGGGAGCGGGCACAGATACGCAGTATTTT	CASSLVAGAGTDTQYF
TRBV4-3	.	TRBJ2-1	.	TGCGCCAGCAGCCAAGTAGGGCGGAGTGAGCAGTTCTTC	CASSQVGRSEQFF
TRBV5-8	.	TRBJ2-1	many	TGTGCCACCGAAACTAACCGGGACATGAGCTCCTACAATGAGCAGTTCTTC	CATETNRDMSSYNEQFF
TRBV21-1	.	TRBJ2-2	.	TGTGCCAGCAGCAAAGCTAAGCTGGACGGGGAGCTGTTTTTT	CASSKAKLDGELFF
TRBV27	.	TRBJ1-5	many	TGTGCCAGCAGTTTATATTCAGGGAATCAGCCCCAGCATTTT	CASSLYSGNQPQHF
TRBV28	.	TRBJ2-1	few	TGTGCCAGCAGTTTACCTAGCGATTACTACAATGAGCAGTTCTTC	CASSLPSDYYNEQFF
TRBV4-1	.	TRBJ1-2	.	TGCGCCAGCAGCCAAGCTTCGAAGATGTATGGCTACACCTTC	CASSQASKMYGYTF
TRBV5-1	.	TRBJ2-2	.	TGCGCCAGCAGCTTGCGGCAGGGGTTCTCCGGGGAGCTGTTTTTT	CASSLRQGFSGELFF
TRBV7-3	TRBD2	TRBJ2-3	.	TGTGCCAGCAGCTTAGGAATTGGGAGTAGCGGGAGTTCAGATACGCAGTATTTT	CASSLGIGSSGSSDTQYF
TRBV7-9	.	TRBJ2-3	many	TGTGCCAGCAGCCCAGGGCCTACTAGCACAGATACGCAGTATTTT	CASSPGPTSTDTQYF
TRBV27	.	TRBJ2-1	many	TGTGCCAGCAGTTTGGGCTCAAGCTCCTACAATGAGCAGTTCTTC	CASSLGSSSYNEQFF
TRBV20-1	TRBD1	TRBJ2-7	few	TGCAGTGCTGGGGACAGGGCTTCCTACGAGCAGTACTTC	CSAGDRASYEQYF
TRBV20-1	TRBD2	TRBJ2-2	many	TGCAGTGCTAGAGTAGCGGGGGGGTCGAACACCGGGGAGCTGTTTTTT	CSARVAGGSNTGELFF
TRBV9	TRBD2	TRBJ2-6	few	TGTGCCAGCAGCGTAGGCGGGAGCTCTGGGGCCAACGTCCTGACTTTC	CASSVGGSSGANVLTF
TRBV4-2	.	TRBJ1-1	.	TGTGCCAGCAGCCAAGATCTTGATATGAACACTGAAGCTTTCTTT	CASSQDLDMNTEAFF
TRBV20-1	.	TRBJ1-2	.	TGCAGTGCTAGAGGCCCGAGACTAGGCTATGGCTACACCTTC	CSARGPRLGYGYTF
TRBV9	.	TRBJ2-1	.	TGTGCCAGCAGCGTAGGAAATTCAGAGCAGTTCTTC	CASSVGNSEQFF
TRBV25-1	.	TRBJ2-1	few	TGTGCCAGCAGTGCCGGGGGTTTGAATTACAATGAGCAGTTCTTC	CASSAGGLNYNEQFF
TRBV14	.	TRBJ1-6	few	TGTGCCAGCAGCCAAGGCGTTGGCCCCTATAATTCACCCCTCCACTTT	CASSQGVGPYNSPLHF
TRBV5-6	.	TRBJ2-4	few	TGTGCCAGCAGCTTGGCCGGGGAACCCGAGTACTTC	CASSLAGEPEYF
TRBV30	TRBD2	TRBJ2-3	.	TGTGCCTGGAGTATAACTAGCGGGGGGTTTAGAGATACGCAGTATTTT	CAWSITSGGFRDTQYF
TRBV28	.	TRBJ2-4	.	TGTGCCAGCAGACAAGGGGAAGGGTGGGCCAAAAACATTCAGTACTTC	CASRQGEGWAKNIQYF